This TCR beta chain was recorded in a study of T cell responses to AZD1222 COVID-19 vaccine. Repertoires were generated with immunoSEQ multiplex PCR, while TCRdb's copy carries only in-frame clones and drops some. The data hold around 100,000 clones, with about 85% observed a single time. The germline V gene encodes CDR1 SNHLY and CDR2 FYNNEI. This CDR3 is built from 10 residues. V lost 9 bases and J lost 8, with 7 bases in between. The clonotype originates from an adult who received the AZD1222 COVID-19 vaccine. The sample was peripheral blood, taken 28 days after the second AZD1222 dose. The rearrangement links TRBV2 to TRBJ1-4; D is unclear. The chain's CDR3 is CASRREKLFF. The CDR3 bases are TGTGCCAGTCGTCGCGAAAAACTGTTTTTT.